This T cell receptor (beta chain) was captured by sequencing in a study of response to subunit inactivated influenza vaccine (dated 2018 in TCRdb). In the study overall: Deep quantitative T cell receptor repertoire profiling was used in the study to track responses to a trivalent subunit inactivated influenza vaccine.

As to this clonotype: It lacks a known antigen. No per-base quality is available; no much larger clone lies one base away.

The library came from RT-PCR. TCRdb records Illumina HiSeq 2500 as the sequencer. Starting from the raw public reads, TCRdb applied fastp trimming at Q25, assembled clones with MiXCR and retained in-frame beta chains. CDR3 protein sequences are deduplicated, and each keeps its most common genes and DNA. The sample table holds about 570,000 distinct CDR3 sequences, of which around 10% were seen once. The ten largest clones capture about 11% of the sample. From the cysteine through the phenylalanine, the CDR3 covers 14 amino acids. Only the CDR3 region is kept as DNA, spanning 42 bases read in frame from base 1. The germline V gene (reference sequence) supplies CDR1 DFQATT and CDR2 SNEGSKA. V trim: 1 base; J trim: 1 base; unmatched bases: 3. The research as a whole found: The authors proposed that each seasonal influenza vaccination may bring in only a limited number of new T cells.

This sample also appeared in a second study, on T cells expressing NK-cell markers. Looking at the second paper: 5'RACE template switching, by which a universal primer site and unique molecular identifiers were added, was used to make TCR beta cDNA libraries. Roughly 8 donors provided sorted CD3+CD56+NKG2C+, CD3+CD56+NKG2C- and CD3+CD56-NKG2C+ T-cell subsets, whose TCR beta-chain repertoires were profiled. Among the eight sequenced donors, only one was HCMV-seronegative, while the other seven were HCMV-seropositive. To restrict sorting to alphabetaTCR-expressing T cells, an anti-gammadeltaTCR antibody was added in several experiments. In roughly six donors, the dominant CD3+CD56+NKG2C+ clonotypes ranked among the top 10 CD8+ clonotypes, making up about 1.0-8% of CD8+ T cells. Those dominant clonotypes were again the most abundant among CD3+CD56-NKG2C+ cells in a few donors, at about 25-65%. Whether the expanded NKG2C-expressing T cell clones were specific for HCMV antigens was left unclear. All eight donors whose samples were sequenced were randomly selected healthy volunteers, three of them men and five women. To determine HCMV serostatus, a commercial ELISA kit was used to detect HCMV-specific IgG in serum. Peripheral blood mononuclear cells were isolated from blood by Ficoll density gradient centrifugation. For roughly 6 donors, bulk peripheral blood T-cell repertoires were also sequenced from unsorted PBMC. cDNA synthesis was primed from the TCR beta constant segment, followed by two successive PCR amplification steps. Illumina HiSeq 2000/2500, MiSeq or NextSeq was used to sequence libraries as 2 x 150 bp reads. MIGEC was used to demultiplex reads and group reads by UMI, and MiTCR was used to assemble and quantify clonotypes. To remove erroneous sequences, TCR cDNA sequences were retained only when supported by two or more reads. Downstream repertoire analysis used the tcR package, and clonotypes were matched across fractions by CDR3 nucleotide sequence plus V segment. VDJmatch was used to annotate antigen specificity against VDJdb, with one amino acid substitution in CDR3 allowed.

Material: PBMCs from blood, obtained on the day of vaccination. The chain employs TRBV20-1 and TRBJ2-5; 7 central bases correspond to TRBD2. The TCR originated in a man aged 45-60 years who received an inactivated influenza vaccine. Donor details come from another sample of the same person, matched by shared clones. The CDR3 corresponds to CSARGDYAQETQYF. The DNA reads as follows: TGCAGTGCTAGAGGGGACTACGCCCAAGAGACCCAGTACTTC.